The source of this T cell receptor beta chain is a study of cytomegalovirus exposure and HLA in healthy donors. Both 60 Vbeta primers and 13 Jbeta primers went into the PCR. TCRdb keeps only in-frame clones here, not all; method: immunoSEQ multiplex PCR. In the table there are 140,000 or so clones, roughly 66% of which are singletons. Deletions cut 5 bases from V and 14 bases from J, with 15 bases between. The CDR3 is 11 amino acids. Germline V gene sequence: CDR1 MNHNS, CDR2 SASEGT. This clone was counted between two and nine times. Its antigen is currently unknown. Points from the study as a whole: Donor immune exposure was known only as CMV serostatus. In a later analysis, TCR association rates varied by HLA locus: DRB1 most, HLA-C fewest.

This chain links TRBV6-1 with TRBJ1-2; perhaps TRBD1 as D (5 bases). This TCR was recovered from a woman in her sixties in good health and CMV-seronegative. The sample taken for sequencing was PBMCs. In DNA form, the CDR3 reads TGTGCCAGCAGTCGTACGGCCGGGGGGACCTTC. Its translation: CASSRTAGGTF.